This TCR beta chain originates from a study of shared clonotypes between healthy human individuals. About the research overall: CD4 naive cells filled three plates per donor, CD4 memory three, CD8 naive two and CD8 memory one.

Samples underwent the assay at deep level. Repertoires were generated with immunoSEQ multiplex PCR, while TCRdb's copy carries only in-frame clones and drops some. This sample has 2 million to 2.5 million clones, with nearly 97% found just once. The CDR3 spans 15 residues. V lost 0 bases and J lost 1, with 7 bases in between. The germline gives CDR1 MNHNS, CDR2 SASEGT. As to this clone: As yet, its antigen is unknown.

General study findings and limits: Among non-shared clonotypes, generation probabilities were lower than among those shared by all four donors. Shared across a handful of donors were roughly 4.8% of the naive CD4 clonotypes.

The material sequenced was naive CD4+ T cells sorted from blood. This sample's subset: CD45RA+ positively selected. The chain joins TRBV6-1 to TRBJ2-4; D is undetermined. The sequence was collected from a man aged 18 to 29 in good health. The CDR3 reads CASSEARRAKNIQYF. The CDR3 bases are TGTGCCAGCAGTGAAGCGCGTCGGGCCAAAAACATTCAGTACTTC.